The 21 T cell receptor beta chains in this list originate from one sample, sequenced in a study of control samples from healthy donors and cancer patients. This table comes from immunoSEQ multiplex PCR, and its TCRdb copy is limited to in-frame clones, with some not included. Of 150,000 or so clones in the sample, around 88% were seen once. Sequenced: blood. Source of these receptors: a man aged 18 to 35 in good health.

The CDR3, as DNA: TGTGCCAGCAGCCCGAGGACTAGCGGCGGGGAGCTGTTTTTT. Protein sequence: CASSPRTSGGELFF. V and J are TRBV7-8 and TRBJ2-2; 10 nucleotides match TRBD2. Germline V gives CDR1 SGHVS, CDR2 FQNEAQ. This CDR3 spans 14 amino acids. The V gene end was trimmed by 5 bases and the J gene end by 7 bases; junction bases not matched to a gene: 4.

The chain is built from TRBV4-3 and TRBJ1-2; 7 bases align to TRBD1. The CDR3 consists of 15 residues. CDR1 and CDR2 (germline): LGHNA, YSLEER. V trimming: 4 bases; J trimming: 6 bases; junction bases outside the gene matches: 11. The CDR3 region is CASSPTRQGLNGYTF. The CDR3 bases are TGCGCCAGCAGCCCAACGAGACAGGGTTTAAATGGCTACACCTTC.

The V and J genes are TRBV27 and TRBJ1-1, with TRBD1 matching over 8 bases. V trimming: 5 bases; J trimming: 0 bases; junction bases outside the gene matches: 5. CDR1 is MNHEY and CDR2 is SMNVEV in the germline V gene (reference sequence). The CDR3 spans 15 residues. The CDR3 bases are TGTGCCAGCAGTAAGGGACAGGTGATGAACACTGAAGCTTTCTTT. Translated, it gives CASSKGQVMNTEAFF.

J is TRBJ1-6 and V is TRBV28; TRBD1 matches at 7 bases. CDR1 is MDHEN, CDR2 SYDVKM, per germline. The CDR3 spans 15 residues. Losses at the gene ends were 7 bases for V and 4 bases for J; bases not matched to a gene: 7. The CDR3 DNA is TGTGCCAGCACCACCGGGGGACAGTATAATTCACCCCTCCACTTT. It is translated as CASTTGGQYNSPLHF.

This clone was seen a handful of times. The chain uses TRBV5-1 and TRBJ1-2; D is uncertain. V was trimmed by 6 bases and J by 3 bases, leaving 9 bases between them. This CDR3 is 12 amino acids long. Per the germline V gene, CDR1 is SGHRS and CDR2 is YFSETQ. The CDR3 region is CASKTDDYGYTF. CDR3 nucleotides: TGCGCCAGCAAGACTGACGACTATGGCTACACCTTC.

In its sample, this clone was seen once. This chain connects TRBV23-1 to TRBJ1-6, with a possible D match to TRBD1 (5 bases). TRBV23-1 is reported as an ORF; its role is uncertain. This CDR3 has 18 amino acids. The germline V and J ends were trimmed by 3 bases and 3 bases, with 18 bases remaining between them. The DNA for the CDR3 is TGCGCCAGCAGTCAGCCCTTCCGGGACCCTTTCTATAATTCACCCCTCCACTTT. This gives the protein CASSQPFRDPFYNSPLHF.

The chain employs TRBV5-5 and TRBJ2-7; D unclear. V was clipped by 0 bases and J by 4 bases, with 17 bases between them. The CDR3 is 16 amino acids. Looked up from germline, CDR1 is SGHKS and CDR2 is YYEKEE (reference sequence). CDR3 bases: TGTGCCAGCAGCTTGGGAGGCGCGGTTATTGGTTACGAGCAGTACTTC. Translating gives CASSLGGAVIGYEQYF.

CDR3 coding DNA: TGTGCCACCAGTGCTCGGCTAGCGGGGAACACAGATACGCAGTATTTT. This encodes CATSARLAGNTDTQYF. The chain combines TRBV24-1 with TRBJ2-3; TRBD2 aligns across 9 bases. V lost 5 bases and J lost 2; bases outside the gene matches: 7. The CDR3 consists of 16 residues. Looked up from germline, CDR1 is KGHDR and CDR2 is SFDVKD.

This sequence joins TRBV18 and TRBJ2-2, with D possibly matching TRBD1 (5 bases). The CDR3 is made up of 16 amino acids. CDR1 and CDR2 (germline): KGHSH, LQKENI. V lost 0 bases, J lost 6 bases, and 14 bases lay in between. The CDR3, as DNA: TGTGCCAGCTCACCACCGACGGGCAGGGCGGCCGGGGAGCTGTTTTTT. Translation: CASSPPTGRAAGELFF.

V usage is TRBV3-1 (or the pseudogene TRBV3-2) and J usage is TRBJ2-2; no clear D gene. The germline V gene has CDR1 LGHDT and CDR2 YNNKEL (reference sequence). V gave up 3 bases and J gave up 2 bases, with 7 bases separating them. This CDR3 is built from 14 residues. In DNA, the CDR3 is TGTGCCAGCAGCCAGCCACCTAACACCGGGGAGCTGTTTTTT. This encodes CASSQPPNTGELFF.

This CDR3 reads CASSQEQGAMNYGYTF. The CDR3 coding sequence is TGTGCCAGCAGCCAAGAACAGGGGGCGATGAACTATGGCTACACCTTC. The chain combines TRBV4-2 with TRBJ1-2, with 9 nucleotides matching TRBD1. Germline lookup yields CDR1 LGHNA and CDR2 YNFKEQ. The trim removed 0 bases at V and 2 bases at J, leaving 4 bases unmatched. The CDR3 has 16 residues.

This clone was picked up one time. The chain has TRBV28 and TRBJ2-6; D is unclear. The germline CDR1 and CDR2 sequences are MDHEN and SYDVKM. CDR3 length: 15 amino acids. V was shortened by 3 bases and J by 2 bases, with 8 bases between the two germline ends. DNA of the CDR3: TGTGCCAGCAGTTTCTGGGGAACTGGGGCCAACGTCCTGACTTTC. It is translated as CASSFWGTGANVLTF.

The CDR3 sequence is CASSNHREGNEQYF. The CDR3 DNA reads TGTGCCAGCAGCAACCACAGGGAAGGCAACGAGCAGTACTTC. The chain has TRBV9 and TRBJ2-7; D possibly corresponds to TRBD1 (6 bases). In germline, CDR1 is SGDLS, CDR2 YYNGEE. The CDR3 extends over 14 amino acids. V lost 4 bases and J lost 5, with 16 bases in between.

The chain is built from TRBV6-5 and TRBJ2-5; D is unclear. This CDR3 comprises 14 residues. Trimming stripped 4 bases from V and 2 bases from J, with 11 bases between. Germline V gene lookup returns CDR1 MNHEY and CDR2 SVGAGI. This chain's CDR3 is CASSSERLQETQYF. Written as DNA, the CDR3 is TGTGCCAGCAGTTCCGAGCGACTTCAAGAGACCCAGTACTTC.

This chain joins TRBV30 and TRBJ2-6; 8 nucleotides match TRBD1. The germline gives CDR1 GTSNPN, CDR2 SVGIG (reference sequence). Trimming took 3 bases from V and 0 from J; bases not matched to a gene: 4. The CDR3 has 16 residues. The CDR3: CAWSRTGLSGANVLTF. CDR3 DNA: TGTGCCTGGAGCCGGACAGGGCTCTCTGGGGCCAACGTCCTGACTTTC.

This chain uses TRBV10-3 with TRBJ2-3; D may be TRBD2 (6 bases). Germline CDR1 is ENHRY and CDR2 is SYGVKD. This CDR3 contains 15 residues. Between the trimmed V and J ends, which lost 5 bases and 3 bases, there was a span of 15 bases. The CDR3, as DNA: TGTGCCATCAGTACCGCTAGCGCACGAACAGATACGCAGTATTTT. Its protein product is CAISTASARTDTQYF.

The chain joins TRBV7-9 to TRBJ1-2; 8 nucleotides line up with TRBD1. The V segment lost 3 bases and the J segment 3 bases; nucleotides outside the gene matches: 6. In germline, CDR1 is SEHNR, CDR2 FQNEAQ (reference sequence). The CDR3 spans 15 residues. In DNA, the CDR3 is TGTGCCAGCAGCTTCGGACAGGGAGCGCACTATGGCTACACCTTC. It codes for CASSFGQGAHYGYTF.

The chain couples TRBV28 to TRBJ2-7, with D possibly matching TRBD1 (7 bases). The CDR3 is made up of 14 amino acids. Trimming removed 6 bases from V and 3 bases from J, with 15 bases in between. Per the germline V gene, CDR1 is MDHEN and CDR2 is SYDVKM. This CDR3 reads CASRGLGQFYEQYF. As DNA, the CDR3 is TGTGCCAGCAGGGGACTGGGACAGTTCTACGAGCAGTACTTC.

The rearrangement uses TRBV9 and TRBJ2-2; 11 nucleotides match TRBD2. This CDR3 has 18 residues. Germline CDR1 is SGDLS and CDR2 is YYNGEE. Losses at the gene ends were 0 bases for V and 3 bases for J; bases not matched to a gene: 7. The CDR3 nucleotides read TGTGCCAGCAGCGTAGGTCTAGCGGGGGGTTTTGACACCGGGGAGCTGTTTTTT. Translating gives CASSVGLAGGFDTGELFF.

The chain combines TRBV12-3 or TRBV12-4 with TRBJ2-7, with D possibly called TRBD1 or TRBD2 (5 bases each). V was cut by 2 bases and J by 6 bases, with 8 bases left in between. The CDR3 is 12 amino acids. Written as DNA, the CDR3 is TGTGCCAGCAGTTTATCGGGGCGCGAGCAGTACTTC. This codes for CASSLSGREQYF.

The chain combines TRBV5-1 with TRBJ2-3; D remains unclear. Germline CDR1 and CDR2: SGHRS and YFSETQ. V lost 1 base to trimming and J lost 10 bases, with 19 bases between them. The CDR3 length is 15 residues. CDR3 in amino acids: CASSLLGLGAVSQYF. The CDR3 DNA is TGCGCCAGCAGCTTGCTGGGTCTTGGCGCAGTCTCGCAGTATTTT.